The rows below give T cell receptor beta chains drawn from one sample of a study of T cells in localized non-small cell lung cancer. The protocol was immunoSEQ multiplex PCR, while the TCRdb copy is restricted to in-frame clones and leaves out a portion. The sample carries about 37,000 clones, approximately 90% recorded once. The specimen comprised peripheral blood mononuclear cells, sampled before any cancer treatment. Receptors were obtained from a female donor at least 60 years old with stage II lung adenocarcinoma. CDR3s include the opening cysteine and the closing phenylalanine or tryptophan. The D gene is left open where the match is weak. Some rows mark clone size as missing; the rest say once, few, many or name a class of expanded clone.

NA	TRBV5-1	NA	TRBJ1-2	CASSAIQQGGGYTF	TGCGCCAGCAGCGCAATACAACAGGGAGGGGGCTACACCTTC
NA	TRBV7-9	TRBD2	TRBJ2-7	CASSWGTSGSREQYF	TGTGCCAGCAGCTGGGGGACTAGCGGGAGTCGCGAGCAGTACTTC
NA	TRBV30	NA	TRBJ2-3	CAWIRGPGDTQYF	TGTGCCTGGATCCGGGGCCCGGGGGATACGCAGTATTTT
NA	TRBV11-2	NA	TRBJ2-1	CASSLLGQDNEQFF	TGTGCCAGCAGCTTACTTGGTCAGGACAATGAGCAGTTCTTC
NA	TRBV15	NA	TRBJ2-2	CATSRDLDGGELFF	TGTGCCACCAGCAGGGATCTAGATGGCGGGGAGCTGTTTTTT
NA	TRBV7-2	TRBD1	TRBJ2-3	CASSAWTGAEDTQYF	TGTGCCAGCAGCGCCTGGACAGGGGCGGAAGATACGCAGTATTTT
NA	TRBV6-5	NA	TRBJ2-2	CASSYDPMGGLLFF	TGTGCCAGCAGTTACGACCCGATGGGGGGACTGCTGTTTTTT
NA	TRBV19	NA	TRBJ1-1	CASGISGRAFF	TGTGCCAGTGGTATCTCGGGGAGAGCTTTCTTT
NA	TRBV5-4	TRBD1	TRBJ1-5	CASSSLQGADLPQHF	TGTGCCAGCAGCTCTCTACAGGGGGCGGATCTGCCCCAGCATTTT
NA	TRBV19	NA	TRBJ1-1	CASTMGPNTEAFF	TGTGCCAGTACCATGGGGCCGAACACTGAAGCTTTCTTT
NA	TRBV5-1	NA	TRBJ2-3	CASSLGGQGRTDTQYF	TGCGCCAGCAGCTTGGGAGGGCAGGGACGCACAGATACGCAGTATTTT
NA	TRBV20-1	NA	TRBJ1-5	CSASPNQPQHF	TGCAGTGCTAGCCCTAATCAGCCCCAGCATTTT
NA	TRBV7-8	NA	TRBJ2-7	CASSLGQSSYEQYF	TGTGCCAGCAGCTTAGGTCAGAGCTCCTACGAGCAGTACTTC
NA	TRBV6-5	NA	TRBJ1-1	CASSYSQGYYTEAFF	TGTGCCAGCAGTTACAGTCAGGGATATTACACTGAAGCTTTCTTT
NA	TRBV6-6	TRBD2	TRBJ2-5	CASSPLTSGRETQYF	TGTGCCAGCAGTCCTCTGACTAGCGGGAGAGAGACCCAGTACTTC
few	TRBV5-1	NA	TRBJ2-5	CASSLRSDSPQETQYF	TGCGCCAGCAGCTTGCGTTCGGACAGCCCCCAAGAGACCCAGTACTTC